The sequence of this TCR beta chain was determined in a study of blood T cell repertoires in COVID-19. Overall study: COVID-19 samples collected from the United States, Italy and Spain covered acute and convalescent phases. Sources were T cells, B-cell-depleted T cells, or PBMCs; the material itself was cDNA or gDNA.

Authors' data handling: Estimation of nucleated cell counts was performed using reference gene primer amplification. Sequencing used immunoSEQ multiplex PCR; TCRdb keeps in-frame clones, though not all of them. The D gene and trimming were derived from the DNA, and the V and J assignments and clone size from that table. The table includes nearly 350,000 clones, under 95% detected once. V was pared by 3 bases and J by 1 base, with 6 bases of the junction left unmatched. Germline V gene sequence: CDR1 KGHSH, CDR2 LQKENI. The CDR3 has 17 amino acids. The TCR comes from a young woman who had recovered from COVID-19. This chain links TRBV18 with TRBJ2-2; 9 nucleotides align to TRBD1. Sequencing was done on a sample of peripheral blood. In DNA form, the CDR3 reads TGTGCCAGCTCACCTGCCCCGGGACAGGGGAACACCGGGGAGCTGTTTTTT. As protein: CASSPAPGQGNTGELFF.